One sample yielded the 22 T cell receptor beta chains listed below, sequenced in a study of shared clonotypes between healthy human individuals. TCRdb's table, derived via immunoSEQ multiplex PCR, lists solely in-frame clones and lacks some. Here the sample spans roughly 450,000 clones, 79% being singletons. Sample: PBMCs. Source of these receptors: a woman aged 35 to 49 in good health. Some clones in this sample may be carry-over from other donors' samples.

The gene calls are TRBV5-4 and TRBJ2-3; D is unclear. The V gene's germline CDR1 is SGHNT and CDR2 YYREEE (reference sequence). The V end was cut by 2 bases, the J end by 4 bases, with 8 bases between. The CDR3 is 13 amino acids. The CDR3 spells CASSFDWADTQYF. The CDR3 nucleotides are TGTGCCAGCAGCTTTGACTGGGCAGATACGCAGTATTTT.

J is TRBJ1-3 and V is TRBV28; TRBD1 matches at 7 bases. The CDR3 is 15 residues long. V was pared by 4 bases and J by 2 bases, with 5 bases of the junction left unmatched. Germline V gene lookup returns CDR1 MDHEN and CDR2 SYDVKM. The DNA of the CDR3 is TGTGCCAGCAGTTCACGGACAGGCCCTGGAAACACCATATATTTT. Protein sequence: CASSSRTGPGNTIYF.

This clone was observed once. This chain links TRBV7-9 with TRBJ2-5; perhaps D is TRBD1 or TRBD2 (5 bases each). V was clipped by 6 bases and J by 2 bases, with 13 bases between them. Germline lookup yields CDR1 SEHNR and CDR2 FQNEAQ (reference sequence). The CDR3 loop spans 14 amino acids. The CDR3 nucleotides read TGTGCCAGCAGGTTCGGGACGGGTCAAGAGACCCAGTACTTC. Translated: CASRFGTGQETQYF. The entire variable domain, with the rest obtained from reference TRBV7-9 and TRBJ2-5, is as follows: DTGVSQNPRHKITKRGQNVTFRCDPISEHNRLYWYRQTLGQGPEFLTYFQNEAQLEKSRLLSDRFSAERPKGSFSTLEIQRTEQGDSAMYLCASRFGTGQETQYFGPGTRLLVL.

The genes are TRBV5-8 and TRBJ2-3; 7 bases fit TRBD2. J was trimmed by 5 bases and V by 0 bases; bases with no gene match: 9. This CDR3 is 16 amino acids long. Germline CDR1 SGHTS, CDR2 YDEGEE. CDR3 nucleotides: TGTGCCAGCAGCTTGGTTGTGGTAGCGGGTTTAGATACGCAGTATTTT. Its translation: CASSLVVVAGLDTQYF. Combining the CDR3 with reference TRBV5-8 and TRBJ2-3 gives the whole variable domain EAGVTQSPTHLIKTRGQQATLRCSPISGHTSVYWYQQALGLGLQFLLWYDEGEERNRGNFPPRFSGRQFPNYSSELNVNALELEDSALYLCASSLVVVAGLDTQYFGPGTRLTVL.

The V gene is TRBV5-1, the J gene TRBJ1-2; TRBD1 is a possible D gene (5 bases). The CDR3 runs 14 residues. Germline V gives CDR1 SGHRS, CDR2 YFSETQ. The V gene lost 4 bases and the J gene lost 5 bases, with 15 bases spanning the gap. CDR3 amino acids: CASSNARGGYGYTF. The CDR3 nucleotides read TGCGCCAGCAGCAACGCGAGGGGTGGGTATGGCTACACCTTC.

The CDR3 coding sequence is TGCGCCAGCAGACCCGGACAAGGCACAGATACGCAGTATTTT. Its translation is CASRPGQGTDTQYF. The chain is built from TRBV5-1 and TRBJ2-3, with D possibly being TRBD1 (5 bases). This CDR3 has 14 residues. The V and J ends lost 5 bases and 1 base respectively, with 11 bases between them. Germline V gene data show CDR1 as SGHRS and CDR2 as YFSETQ.

The rearrangement joins TRBV6-6 to TRBJ1-2; 9 positions match TRBD1. The germline CDR1 and CDR2 sequences are MNHNY and SVGAGI (reference sequence). Unmatched junction bases numbered 6, after V lost 4 bases and J lost 6 bases. This CDR3 spans 14 amino acids. CDR3 protein: CASSWTGERDGYTF. DNA for the CDR3: TGTGCCAGCAGTTGGACAGGGGAGAGAGATGGCTACACCTTC.

V usage is TRBV7-2 and J usage is TRBJ2-1; TRBD2 might be the D (6 bases). The CDR3 covers 14 residues. CDR1 is SGHTA, CDR2 FQGNSA, per germline. Trimming pared 5 bases from V and 5 bases from J, leaving 13 bases between. The CDR3 spells CASSLRDFNNEQFF. CDR3 DNA: TGTGCCAGCAGCCTCCGGGACTTTAACAATGAGCAGTTCTTC.

The chain links TRBV11-2 to TRBJ2-1, with D unresolved. There are 12 residues in the CDR3. V was pared by 0 bases and J by 8 bases, with 5 bases between. Germline CDR1 SGHAT, CDR2 FQNNGV. CDR3 residues: CASSLESDEQFF. The DNA of the CDR3 is TGTGCCAGCAGCTTAGAGTCGGATGAGCAGTTCTTC.

The chain carries TRBV2 and TRBJ2-2; D is uncertain. The CDR3 runs 15 residues. V shed 5 bases and J shed 8 bases, with 18 bases lying between them. Germline V CDR1 and CDR2: SNHLY, FYNNEI. The CDR3 region is CASSPLSASGGELFF. DNA for the CDR3: TGTGCCAGCAGTCCTCTAAGTGCCTCCGGTGGGGAGCTGTTTTTT.

V is TRBV9 and J is TRBJ2-5; 9 bases are shared with TRBD1. Germline CDR1 and CDR2: SGDLS and YYNGEE. Germline trimming cut 3 bases from V and 6 bases from J; bases unmatched to any gene: 3. This CDR3 comprises 13 residues. The CDR3 here is CASSADRGKTQYF. The CDR3 DNA is TGTGCCAGCAGCGCCGACAGGGGGAAGACCCAGTACTTC.

J is TRBJ1-6 and V is TRBV10-1, with D maybe TRBD1 (5 bases). Between the trimmed V and J ends, which lost 3 bases and 7 bases, there was a span of 16 bases. The CDR3 sequence is 16 residues long. Germline V lookup: CDR1 WNHNN, CDR2 SYGVQD (reference sequence). The CDR3 sequence is CASSELGGSRNSPLHF. For the CDR3, the DNA is TGCGCCAGCAGTGAACTCGGGGGGTCACGGAATTCACCCCTCCACTTT.

The V call is TRBV11-2, the J call TRBJ2-5; 11 bases fit TRBD1. V shed 5 bases and J 4 bases; nucleotides not matched to a gene: 6. The CDR3 consists of 15 residues. Germline CDR1 is SGHAT and CDR2 is FQNNGV. The CDR3 loop is CASSMDRGQVETQYF. DNA of the CDR3: TGTGCCAGCAGCATGGACAGGGGGCAGGTAGAGACCCAGTACTTC.

The rearrangement uses TRBV28 and TRBJ2-7; D gene uncertain. Germline assignment: CDR1 MDHEN and CDR2 SYDVKM. The CDR3 runs 12 residues. Trimming shortened V by 7 bases and J by 2 bases, and 9 bases separated the two germline ends. The CDR3 protein is CASTLNTYEQYF. CDR3 DNA: TGTGCCAGCACCCTAAACACCTACGAGCAGTACTTC.

This clone was seen many times. The rearrangement uses TRBV28 and TRBJ2-3; D possibly corresponds to TRBD1 (6 bases). This CDR3 spans 14 amino acids. Germline CDR1 is MDHEN and CDR2 is SYDVKM. Deletions cut 0 bases from V and 6 bases from J, with 10 bases between. The CDR3 is CASSLWPQGDTQYF. CDR3 bases: TGTGCCAGCAGTTTATGGCCCCAGGGGGATACGCAGTATTTT.

The V call is TRBV6-5, the J call TRBJ1-1; D is unclear. Trimming left V 8 bases short and J 0 bases short, with 16 bases between. The germline V gene encodes CDR1 MNHEY and CDR2 SVGAGI. The length of the CDR3 is 15 residues. The CDR3 loop is CASALGALLNTEAFF. CDR3 in DNA: TGTGCCAGCGCGCTGGGCGCTTTACTGAACACTGAAGCTTTCTTT.

The chain couples TRBV18 to TRBJ2-1, with 12 bases lining up with TRBD2. The CDR3 sequence is 17 residues long. Germline trimming cut 3 bases from V and 4 bases from J; bases unmatched to any gene: 7. Germline lookup yields CDR1 KGHSH and CDR2 LQKENI. The CDR3 nucleotides are TGTGCCAGCTCACCTATGATTGGGACTAGCGGGTACAATGAGCAGTTCTTC. Translated: CASSPMIGTSGYNEQFF.

The rearrangement uses TRBV5-1 and TRBJ2-6; possible D gene TRBD2, 6 bases. Germline assignment: CDR1 SGHRS and CDR2 YFSETQ. The V gene lost 4 bases and the J gene lost 0 bases, with 11 bases spanning the gap. The CDR3 consists of 16 residues. The CDR3: CASSLGTRSGANVLTF. Here the CDR3 DNA reads TGCGCCAGCAGCCTGGGGACTCGCTCTGGGGCCAACGTCCTGACTTTC.

The J gene is TRBJ1-1, the V gene TRBV4-1; 7 bases align to TRBD1. The germline V gene has CDR1 MGHRA and CDR2 YSYEKL. V lost 6 bases, J lost 1 base, and 5 bases stayed unmatched. The CDR3 runs 14 residues. CDR3 sequence reads: CASRRQGSNTEAFF. The CDR3 coding sequence is TGCGCCAGCAGGAGACAGGGTTCGAACACTGAAGCTTTCTTT.

This chain joins TRBV28 and TRBJ2-1, with D perhaps assigned TRBD1 or TRBD2 (5 bases each). CDR3 length equals 15 residues. V shed 7 bases and J shed 4 bases, with 17 bases lying between them. Germline V gene data show CDR1 as MDHEN and CDR2 as SYDVKM. CDR3 DNA sequence: TGTGCCAGCAAACGGGACCACCAAGTTTACAATGAGCAGTTCTTC. It encodes CASKRDHQVYNEQFF.

This clone has more than one count but fewer than ten. Here the CDR3 reads CASSRDRSPGNTIYF. CDR3 coding DNA: TGTGCCAGCAGCAGGGATAGATCGCCGGGAAACACCATATATTTT. The rearrangement uses TRBV27 and TRBJ1-3; possibly TRBD1 for D (5 bases). V was cut by 6 bases and J by 4 bases, with 16 bases left in between. The CDR3 is 15 residues long. In germline, CDR1 is MNHEY, CDR2 SMNVEV (reference sequence).

Here the CDR3 reads CASSVAGQIYNEQFF. The CDR3 DNA is TGTGCCAGCAGCGTGGCCGGACAGATATACAATGAGCAGTTCTTC. The chain recombines TRBV9 with TRBJ2-1; D is perhaps TRBD1 (6 bases). V was cut by 2 bases and J by 4 bases, with 13 bases left in between. The V gene's germline CDR1 is SGDLS and CDR2 YYNGEE. This CDR3 region has 15 residues. The whole variable domain, filled in from reference TRBV9 and TRBJ2-1, reads DSGVTQTPKHLITATGQRVTLRCSPRSGDLSVYWYQQSLDQGLQFLIQYYNGEERAKGNILERFSAQQFPDLHSELNLSSLELGDSALYFCASSVAGQIYNEQFFGPGTRLTVL.